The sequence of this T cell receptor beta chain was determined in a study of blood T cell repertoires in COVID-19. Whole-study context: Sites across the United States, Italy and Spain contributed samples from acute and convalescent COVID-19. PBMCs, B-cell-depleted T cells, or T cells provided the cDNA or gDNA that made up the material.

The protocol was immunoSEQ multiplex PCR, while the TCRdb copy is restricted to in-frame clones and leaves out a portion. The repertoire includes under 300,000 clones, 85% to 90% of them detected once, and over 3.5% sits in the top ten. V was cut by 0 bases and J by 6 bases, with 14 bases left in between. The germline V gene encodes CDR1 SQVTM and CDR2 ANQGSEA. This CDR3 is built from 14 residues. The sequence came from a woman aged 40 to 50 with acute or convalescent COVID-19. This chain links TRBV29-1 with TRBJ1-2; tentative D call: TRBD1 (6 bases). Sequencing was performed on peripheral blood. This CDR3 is CSVEETAGQHGYTF. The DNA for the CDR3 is TGCAGCGTTGAAGAGACGGCTGGACAGCATGGCTACACCTTC.